This T cell receptor beta chain was captured by sequencing in a study of radiation and T cells in renal cell carcinoma (TCRdb year 2020). Regarding the research as a whole: A total of under 60 samples underwent TCR beta sequencing, made up of around 26 tumors and about 27 peripheral blood samples. Across all 50 or so samples, several million unique CDR3 nucleotide sequences encoding some 3,000,000 unique CDR3 amino acid sequences were identified. The last blood draw happened 4 weeks after radiation, timed to coincide with nephrectomy. The paper as a whole reports these results and caveats: Top tumor clonotypes rose in blood from baseline to 2 weeks post-radiation, then contracted by 4 weeks, suggesting transient expansion of tumor-resident clones. Tracking of blood repertoire dynamics stopped at four to five weeks after treatment, with no follow-up past that point. Because the trial had a single-armed design, the trial could not examine how radiation dose or scheduling affected the TCR repertoire. No pretreatment tumor biopsies were available, so the baseline intratumoral presence of clonotypes could not be determined.

The intended sense of this specimen's time point label: blood 4 weeks post-SBRT, at nephrectomy. This specimen's treatment or condition label, interpreted: 15 Gy SBRT to primary tumor, nephrectomy 4 weeks later. The samples were obtained from a clinical trial, where primary renal cell carcinomas were treated with 15 Gy stereotactic body radiation therapy and then removed by nephrectomy 4 weeks afterward. To track tumor-enriched clonotypes, serial peripheral blood was sampled from radiation-treated patients at baseline and at 2 weeks and 4 weeks after SBRT. Every patient's renal cell carcinoma showed clear cell pathology. Genomic DNA for TCR sequencing was prepared using the QIAamp DNA Blood Mini Kit (Qiagen). The analyses included only samples that passed all quality control checks. TCR beta libraries were generated from genomic DNA with the immunoSEQ kit, following the manufacturer's recommendations. To prepare libraries, a first multiplex PCR with proprietary primers was run, followed by a second PCR that added unique barcodes, and a bead cleanup was done after each round. A positive control reaction and a negative control reaction, both provided in the kit, were run with every batch of samples. The final libraries were assessed on an Agilent 4200 TapeStation D1000 ScreenTape, pooled by volume, and quantified by qPCR. Sequencing ran on an Illumina NextSeq500 with a MidOutput 150-cycle cartridge, using 156 Read1 and 15 Index1 cycles with kit custom primers. The pooled library was loaded at around 1.1 pM with a roughly 20% PhiX control spike-in. The original pipeline was this. Vendor-processed data were analyzed in R, and a clonotype was defined as all T cells sharing the same CDR3 nucleotide sequence. In the clone abundance analyses, frequencies were normalized to the 10,000 most abundant clones in each sample. Public T cell clones, which averaged fewer than five per sample, were excluded before analysis. Tumor-enriched clonotypes and baseline blood-enriched clonotypes were defined as those with an abundance difference of at least 32-fold between compartments. A beta-binomial differential abundance model was used to identify clonotypes that were expanded or contracted between blood time points. Tumor-blood repertoire similarity was measured with the Baroni-Urbani and Buser coefficient, and groups were compared using two-tailed Wilcoxon tests in R. TCRdb provides this immuneACCESS table in a form limited to in-frame rearrangements. Some clones are lacking; in checked studies, under half of them reflect an unresolved V gene, and why the rest are absent is not known. V, J and clone size reflect that table, while D and trimming were determined from the DNA. This sample holds about 43,000 clones; about 82% were observed only once. 25% to 30% of the sample comes from the top ten.

Points on this clone: The antigen this receptor binds is unknown. Per-nucleotide qualities are absent, and no much larger clonotype sits a single base away. Other DNA sequences in the same sample also yield this CDR3.

Sequences were derived from blood, sampled from a patient whose treatment included radiotherapy and nephrectomy. The sequence came from a woman aged 65 to 85 with renal cell carcinoma.

The CDR3 region reads CASSYGTSGSYEQYF. The nucleotide sequence reads TGTGCCAGCAGTTATGGGACTAGCGGTAGTTACGAGCAGTACTTC. The rearranged chain carries TRBV6-5 and TRBJ2-7; 11 bases in the middle match TRBD2. The CDR3 contains 15 residues, cysteine and phenylalanine counted. The kept DNA is CDR3 alone, 45 bases in frame from the first base. Germline trimming: 3 bases from V, 4 bases from J; junction bases outside gene matches: 5. CDR1 MNHEY and CDR2 SVGAGI were looked up in the germline V gene.